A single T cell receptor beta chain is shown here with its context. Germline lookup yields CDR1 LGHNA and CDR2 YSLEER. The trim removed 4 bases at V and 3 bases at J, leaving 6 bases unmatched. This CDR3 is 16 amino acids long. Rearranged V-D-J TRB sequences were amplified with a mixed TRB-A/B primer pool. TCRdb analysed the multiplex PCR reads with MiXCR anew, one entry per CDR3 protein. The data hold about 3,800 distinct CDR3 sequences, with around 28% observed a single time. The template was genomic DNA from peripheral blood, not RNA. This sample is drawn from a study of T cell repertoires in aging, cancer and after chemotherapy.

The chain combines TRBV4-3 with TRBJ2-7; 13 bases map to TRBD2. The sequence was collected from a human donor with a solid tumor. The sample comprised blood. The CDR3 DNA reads TGCGCCAGCAGCCGCACACTAGCGGGGGGGCTCTACGAGCAGTACTTC. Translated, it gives CASSRTLAGGLYEQYF.